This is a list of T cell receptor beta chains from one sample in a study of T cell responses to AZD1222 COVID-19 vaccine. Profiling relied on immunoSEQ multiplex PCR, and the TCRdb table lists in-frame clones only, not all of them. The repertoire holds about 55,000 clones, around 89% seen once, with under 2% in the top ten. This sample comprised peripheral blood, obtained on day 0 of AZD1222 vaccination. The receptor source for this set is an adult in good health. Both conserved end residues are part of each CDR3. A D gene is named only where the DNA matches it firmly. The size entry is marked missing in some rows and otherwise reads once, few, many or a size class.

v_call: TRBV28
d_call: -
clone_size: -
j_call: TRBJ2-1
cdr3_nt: TGTGCCAGCAGTTTTTTGCTACCCTACAATGAGCAGTTCTTC
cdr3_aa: CASSFLLPYNEQFF

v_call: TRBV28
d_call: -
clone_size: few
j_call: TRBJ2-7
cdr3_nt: TGTGCCAGCAGTTTAGGCTATCCGGACAGACCGTACGAGCAGTACTTC
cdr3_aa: CASSLGYPDRPYEQYF

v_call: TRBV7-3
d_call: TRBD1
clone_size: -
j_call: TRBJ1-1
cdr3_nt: TGTGCCAGCAGCCCTCGACAGGGGGGGCCTGAAGCTTTCTTT
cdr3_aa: CASSPRQGGPEAFF

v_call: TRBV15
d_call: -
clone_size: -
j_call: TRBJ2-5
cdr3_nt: TGTGCCACCAGCAGAGGCCGGGGTGAGACCCAGTACTTC
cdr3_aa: CATSRGRGETQYF

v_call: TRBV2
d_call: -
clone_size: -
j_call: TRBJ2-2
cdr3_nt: TGTGCCAGCAGTGAAAACAGCGCGCGGTATTCCGGGGAGCTGTTTTTT
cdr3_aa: CASSENSARYSGELFF

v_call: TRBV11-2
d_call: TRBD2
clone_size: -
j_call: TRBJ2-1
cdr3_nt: TGTGCCAGCAGCTTCGGGAGGGCATCGTATGAGCAGTTCTTC
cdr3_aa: CASSFGRASYEQFF

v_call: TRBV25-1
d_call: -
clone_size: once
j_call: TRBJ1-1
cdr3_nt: TGTGCCAGCAGTGTGGGTAGGGCATCGAGTACGACTGAAGCTTTCTTT
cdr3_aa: CASSVGRASSTTEAFF

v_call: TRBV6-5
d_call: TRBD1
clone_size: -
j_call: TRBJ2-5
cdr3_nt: TGTGCCAGCAGTTCAGGGGGACAGGGTTGGGAAGAGACCCAGTACTTC
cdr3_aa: CASSSGGQGWEETQYF

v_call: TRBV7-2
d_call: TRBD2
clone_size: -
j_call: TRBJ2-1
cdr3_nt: TGTGCCAGCAGCCCCCGACTAGCGGGAGGCCATGAGCAGTTCTTC
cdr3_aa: CASSPRLAGGHEQFF

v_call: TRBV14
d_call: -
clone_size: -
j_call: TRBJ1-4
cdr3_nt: TGTGCCAGCAGCCGGGTTGCAACTAATGAAAAACTGTTTTTT
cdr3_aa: CASSRVATNEKLFF

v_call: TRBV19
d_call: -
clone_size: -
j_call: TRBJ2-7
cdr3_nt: TGTGCCAGTAGTTCTCGCCGGGACGGTTCCACCTACGAGCAGTACTTC
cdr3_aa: CASSSRRDGSTYEQYF

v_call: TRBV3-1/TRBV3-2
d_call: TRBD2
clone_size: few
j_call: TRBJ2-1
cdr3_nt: TGTGCCAGCAGCCAAAGGACTAGCGGGAACTCCTACAATGAGCAGTTCTTC
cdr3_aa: CASSQRTSGNSYNEQFF

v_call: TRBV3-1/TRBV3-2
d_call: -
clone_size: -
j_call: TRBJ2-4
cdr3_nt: TGTGCCAGCAGCGGCCAAGCCAAAAACATTCAGTACTTC
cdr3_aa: CASSGQAKNIQYF

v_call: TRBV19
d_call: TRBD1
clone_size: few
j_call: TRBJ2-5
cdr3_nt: TGTGCCAGCAAACAGGGGTACCAAGAGACCCAGTACTTC
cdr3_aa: CASKQGYQETQYF

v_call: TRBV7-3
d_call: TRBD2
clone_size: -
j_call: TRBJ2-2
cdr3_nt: TGTGCCAGCAGCCCCCGCCCCCTAGCGGGAGAGTTGGGCGGGGAGCTGTTTTTT
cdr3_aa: CASSPRPLAGELGGELFF

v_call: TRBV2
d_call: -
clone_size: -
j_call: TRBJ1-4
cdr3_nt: TGTGCCAGCAGTCCCCAGCTGCGAAATGAAAAACTGTTTTTT
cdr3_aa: CASSPQLRNEKLFF

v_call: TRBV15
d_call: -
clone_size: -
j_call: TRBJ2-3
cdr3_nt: TGTGCCACCGGATTTCGCGGGACTCAGTATTTT
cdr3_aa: CATGFRGTQYF

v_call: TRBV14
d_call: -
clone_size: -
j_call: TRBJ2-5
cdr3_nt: TGTGCCAGCAGCCTTGGACTCGTGTACCAAGAGACCCAGTACTTC
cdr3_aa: CASSLGLVYQETQYF

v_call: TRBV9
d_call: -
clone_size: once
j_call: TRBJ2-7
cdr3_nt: TGTGCCAGCAGCGTGGACGGAGGCTACGAGCAGTACTTC
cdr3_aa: CASSVDGGYEQYF

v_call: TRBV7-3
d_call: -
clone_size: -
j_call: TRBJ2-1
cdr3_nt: TGTGCCAGCAGCCTAGCCCAGTACAATGAGCAGTTCTTC
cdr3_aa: CASSLAQYNEQFF

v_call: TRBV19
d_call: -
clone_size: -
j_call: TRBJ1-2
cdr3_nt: TGTGCCAGTACCCTGTGGGGTCTTAACTATGGCTACACCTTC
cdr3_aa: CASTLWGLNYGYTF

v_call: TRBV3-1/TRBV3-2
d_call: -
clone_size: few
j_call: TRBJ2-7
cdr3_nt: TGTGCCAGCAGCATGCGGATTTCCTACGAGCAGTACTTC
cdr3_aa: CASSMRISYEQYF

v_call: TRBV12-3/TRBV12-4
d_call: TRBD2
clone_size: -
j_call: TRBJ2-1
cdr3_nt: TGTGCCAGCACCGGGGGACTAGTCCATGAGCAGTTCTTC
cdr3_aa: CASTGGLVHEQFF

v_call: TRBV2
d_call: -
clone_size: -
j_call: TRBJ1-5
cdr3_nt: TGTGCCAGCAGTGAAGCGTCAGGGTGGGGTGGCAATCAGCCCCAGCATTTT
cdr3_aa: CASSEASGWGGNQPQHF

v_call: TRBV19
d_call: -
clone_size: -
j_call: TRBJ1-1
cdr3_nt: TGTGCCAGTAGTATCGAGGGGGAGAGAACTGAAGCTTTCTTT
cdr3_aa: CASSIEGERTEAFF

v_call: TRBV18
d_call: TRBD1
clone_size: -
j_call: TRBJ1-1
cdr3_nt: TGTGCCAGCTCAGGGCGGACAGGGGCCTTGGACACTGAAGCTTTCTTT
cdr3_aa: CASSGRTGALDTEAFF

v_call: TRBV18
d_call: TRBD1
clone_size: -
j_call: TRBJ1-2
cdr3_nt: TGTGCCAGCTCACCACCTCCCAGGGGGCTGAGTGGCTACACCTTC
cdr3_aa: CASSPPPRGLSGYTF

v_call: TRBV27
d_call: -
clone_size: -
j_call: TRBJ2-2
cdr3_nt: TGTGCCAGCAGTTACGCGAGGGGAGCGAACACCGGGGAGCTGTTTTTT
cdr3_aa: CASSYARGANTGELFF

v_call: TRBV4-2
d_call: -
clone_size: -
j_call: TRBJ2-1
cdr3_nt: TGTGCCAGCAGCCAAGATTGGGGCGGGATCTTCTACAATGAGCAGTTCTTC
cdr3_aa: CASSQDWGGIFYNEQFF

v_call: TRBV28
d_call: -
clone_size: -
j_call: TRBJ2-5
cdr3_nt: TGTGCCAGCAGTTCAAGCGGAGGCAGAGAGACCCAGTACTTC
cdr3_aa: CASSSSGGRETQYF

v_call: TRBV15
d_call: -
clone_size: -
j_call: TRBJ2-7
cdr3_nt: TGTGCCACCAGCAGAGTAGGGGGATCCTCCTACGAGCAGTACTTC
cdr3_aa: CATSRVGGSSYEQYF

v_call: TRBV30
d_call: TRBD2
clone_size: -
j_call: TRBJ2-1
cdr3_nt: TGTGCCTGGAGTGTAGCCCAACTAGCGGGGGCCTACAATGAGCAGTTCTTC
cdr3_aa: CAWSVAQLAGAYNEQFF

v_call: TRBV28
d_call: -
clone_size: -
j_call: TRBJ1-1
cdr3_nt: TGTGCCAGCAGGGGGCCGTACACTGAAGCTTTCTTT
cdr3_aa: CASRGPYTEAFF

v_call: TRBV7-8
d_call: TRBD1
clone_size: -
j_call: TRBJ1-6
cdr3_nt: TGTGCCAGCAGCACCGAAAGACAGGGGTTGGTTTCACCCCTCCACTTT
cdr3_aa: CASSTERQGLVSPLHF

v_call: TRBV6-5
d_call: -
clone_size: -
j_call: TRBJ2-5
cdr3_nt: TGTGCCAGCAGTCAAAACCCACAGCAAGAGACCCAGTACTTC
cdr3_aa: CASSQNPQQETQYF

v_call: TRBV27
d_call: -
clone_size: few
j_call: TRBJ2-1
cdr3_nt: TGTGCCAGCAGTTCACCGCTAGGCCATGAGCAGTTCTTC
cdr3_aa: CASSSPLGHEQFF

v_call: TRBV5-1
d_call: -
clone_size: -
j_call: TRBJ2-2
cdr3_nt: TGCGCCAGCAGCTCCCGAGGGCAGGAGAACACCGGGGAGCTGTTTTTT
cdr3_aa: CASSSRGQENTGELFF

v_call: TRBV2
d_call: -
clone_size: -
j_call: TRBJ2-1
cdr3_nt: TGTGCCAGCAGTGGGCGGGAATACAATGAGCAGTTCTTC
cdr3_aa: CASSGREYNEQFF

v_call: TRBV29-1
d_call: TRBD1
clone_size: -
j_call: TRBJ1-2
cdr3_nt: TGCAGCGTCCAGGGGGAGTTCTGGTACACCTTC
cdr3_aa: CSVQGEFWYTF

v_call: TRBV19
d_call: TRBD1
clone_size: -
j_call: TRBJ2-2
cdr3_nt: TGTGCCAGTAGTTCCGGACAGGGGTTCACCGGGGAGCTGTTTTTT
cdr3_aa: CASSSGQGFTGELFF

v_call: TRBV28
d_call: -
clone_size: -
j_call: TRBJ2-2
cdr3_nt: TGTGCCAGCAGTTTAGTTACTAGTGGGAACACCGGGGAGCTGTTTTTT
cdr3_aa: CASSLVTSGNTGELFF

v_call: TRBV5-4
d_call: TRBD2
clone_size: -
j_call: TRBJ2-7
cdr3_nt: TGTGCCAGCAGCTCTGGGACTAGCGGGAGTCGCGAGCAGTACTTC
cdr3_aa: CASSSGTSGSREQYF

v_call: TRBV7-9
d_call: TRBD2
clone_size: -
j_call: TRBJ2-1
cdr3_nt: TGTGCCAGCAGCCCGGGACTAGCGGGAGTCAATGAGCAGTTCTTC
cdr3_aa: CASSPGLAGVNEQFF

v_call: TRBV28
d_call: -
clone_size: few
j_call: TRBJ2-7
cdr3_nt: TGTGCCAGCAGGCCAAGCCAGGGTCGGTACGAGCAGTACTTC
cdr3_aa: CASRPSQGRYEQYF

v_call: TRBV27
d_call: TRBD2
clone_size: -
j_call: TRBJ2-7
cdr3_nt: TGTGCCAGCAGTTTAAAGCGGGAAACCTTCTCCTACGAGCAGTACTTC
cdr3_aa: CASSLKRETFSYEQYF

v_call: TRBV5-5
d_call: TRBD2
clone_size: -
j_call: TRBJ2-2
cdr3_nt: TGTGCCAGCAGCTTAACTAGCGGGAGTGGAGTCACCGGGGAGCTGTTTTTT
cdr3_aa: CASSLTSGSGVTGELFF

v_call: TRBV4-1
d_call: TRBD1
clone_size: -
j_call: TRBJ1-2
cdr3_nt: TGCGCCAGCAGCCAAGTAAGACAGGGGAATGGCTACACCTTC
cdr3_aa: CASSQVRQGNGYTF

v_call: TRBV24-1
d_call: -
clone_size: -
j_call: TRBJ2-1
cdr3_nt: TGTGCCACCAGTGATTTCCGAGTGAGTAGCCGGGAGCAGCATGAGCAGTTCTTC
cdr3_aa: CATSDFRVSSREQHEQFF

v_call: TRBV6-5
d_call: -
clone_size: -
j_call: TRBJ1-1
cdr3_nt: TGTGCCAGCAGTTCGAGACAAAAGAACACTGAAGCTTTCTTT
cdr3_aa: CASSSRQKNTEAFF

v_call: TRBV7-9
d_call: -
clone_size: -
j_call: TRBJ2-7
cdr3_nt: TGTGCCAGCAGCTTAATGGGCGAGCAGTACTTC
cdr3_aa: CASSLMGEQYF

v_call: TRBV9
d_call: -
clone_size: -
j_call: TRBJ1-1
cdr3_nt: TGTGCCAGCAGCGTAGGGGTAAAGAACACTGAAGCTTTCTTT
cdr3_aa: CASSVGVKNTEAFF

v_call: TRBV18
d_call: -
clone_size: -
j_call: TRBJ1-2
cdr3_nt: TGTGCCAGCTCACCGGAGGGCGGCTATGGCTACACCTTC
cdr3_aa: CASSPEGGYGYTF

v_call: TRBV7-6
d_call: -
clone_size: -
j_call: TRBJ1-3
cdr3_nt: TGTGCCAGCAGCTTAGACGTGGGGGCTGGAAACACCATATATTTT
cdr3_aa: CASSLDVGAGNTIYF

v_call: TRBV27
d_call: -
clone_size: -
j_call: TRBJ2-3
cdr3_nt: TGTGCCAGCAGTCTACGGGGGCTGGGCACAGATACGCAGTATTTT
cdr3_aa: CASSLRGLGTDTQYF

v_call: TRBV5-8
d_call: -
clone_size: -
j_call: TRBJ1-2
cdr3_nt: TGTGCCAGCAGCTTTTCTTTATATGGCTACACCTTC
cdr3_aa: CASSFSLYGYTF

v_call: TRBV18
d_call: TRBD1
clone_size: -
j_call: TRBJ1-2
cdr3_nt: TGTGCCAGCTCACCACCGGGACAGTTGAACTATGGCTACACCTTC
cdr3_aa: CASSPPGQLNYGYTF

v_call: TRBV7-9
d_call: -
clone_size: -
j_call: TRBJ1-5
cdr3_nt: TGTGCCAGCAGCTTAGGGTCTATGAATCAGCCCCAGCATTTT
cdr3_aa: CASSLGSMNQPQHF

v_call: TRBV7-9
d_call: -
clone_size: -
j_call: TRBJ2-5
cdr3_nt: TGTGCCAGCAGCTTAGCGCTGGAGACCCAGTACTTC
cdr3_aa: CASSLALETQYF

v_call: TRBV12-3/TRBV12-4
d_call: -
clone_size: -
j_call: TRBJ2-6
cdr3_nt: TGTGCCAGCAGTTCCCCCCCCTTGAACGTCCTGACTTTC
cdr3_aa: CASSSPPLNVLTF

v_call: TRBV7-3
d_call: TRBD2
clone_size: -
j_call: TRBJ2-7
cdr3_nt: TGTGCCAGCAGCTCGGGACTAGCGGGAGCCGAGCAGTACTTC
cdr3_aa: CASSSGLAGAEQYF